Below are 32 T cell receptor beta chains sequenced from a single sample in a study of regulatory T cells in long-lasting Graves disease. Stated time point: newly diagnosed GD, antithyroid drugs for less than 3 months. Scientists built the TCR library using RNA that was extracted from PBMCs. Arm-PCR of CDR3 regions and iRepertoire HTBI primers were used to build TCR beta libraries. One entry per CDR3 protein, called by TCRdb with MiXCR from the multiplex PCR reads. This sample has over 300,000 distinct CDR3 sequences, with roughly a sixth found just once. The sample in question was peripheral blood mononuclear cells (PBMCs), obtained at new diagnosis, from a patient treated with antithyroid drugs. The source of these receptors is a female donor with Graves disease.

Notes on this clonotype: A far larger clone is a single base away, which makes a read error likely. The J gene is TRBJ2-3, the V gene TRBV6-1; D is perhaps TRBD2 (6 bases). With 5 bases removed from V and 4 bases from J, the gap between germline ends came to 16 bases. Per germline, CDR1 MNHNS and CDR2 SASEGT. The CDR3 has 15 residues. CDR3 amino acids: CASSLYPGVSDTQYF. The CDR3 nucleotides are TGTGCCAGCAGTCTCTATCCGGGAGTGTCAGATACGCAGTATTTT.

This clonotype was picked up many times. The rearrangement uses TRBV15 and TRBJ1-2; a weak D match, TRBD1 (5 bases). Trimming pared 0 bases from V and 5 bases from J, leaving 16 bases between. Germline V lookup: CDR1 LNHNV, CDR2 YYDKDF (reference sequence). This CDR3 comprises 16 residues. The CDR3 bases are TGTGCCACCAGCAGAGATGCGGGACGTCGGGCGTATGGCTACACCTTC. Protein product: CATSRDAGRRAYGYTF.

This clonotype has ten or more counts. The chain combines TRBV28 with TRBJ2-1; 8 bases agree with TRBD2. Germline V gene data show CDR1 as MDHEN and CDR2 as SYDVKM. V gave up 6 bases and J gave up 4 bases; unmatched junction bases: 17. The CDR3 runs 18 residues. DNA for the CDR3: TGTGCCAGCAGCCCCCGGGAATGGCCGGGACTAGAGTACAATGAGCAGTTCTTC. This translates into CASSPREWPGLEYNEQFF.

This clonotype was counted at least ten times. CDR3 nucleotides: TGTGCCAGCAGCTTAGGGGACAGGGACGCTTCACCCCTCCACTTT. Translation: CASSLGDRDASPLHF. The chain couples TRBV5-4 to TRBJ1-6; 9 nucleotides line up with TRBD1. The V gene's germline CDR1 is SGHNT and CDR2 YYREEE (reference sequence). The CDR3 spans 15 residues. With V trimmed by 2 bases and J by 9 bases, 6 bases remained unmatched.

This clonotype was recorded at least ten times. V is TRBV12-3 or TRBV12-4 and J is TRBJ2-1, with D uncertain. CDR3 size: 13 residues. V lost 1 base and J 5 bases, leaving 6 bases between the germline ends. CDR3 sequence reads: CASSLVSDNEQFF. In DNA, the CDR3 is TGTGCCAGCAGTTTAGTGTCAGACAATGAGCAGTTCTTC.

V usage is TRBV2 and J usage is TRBJ1-5; no definite D call. V dropped 4 bases and J dropped 3 bases, with 13 bases sitting between them. This CDR3 contains 15 residues. Germline assignment: CDR1 SNHLY and CDR2 FYNNEI. CDR3: CASSVGRVDNQPQHF. The DNA of the CDR3 is TGTGCCAGCAGTGTCGGTAGGGTCGACAATCAGCCCCAGCATTTT.

This clonotype was observed many times. V is TRBV28 and J is TRBJ1-5, with TRBD1 identical over 7 bases. V was pared by 5 bases and J by 3 bases, with 13 bases of the junction left unmatched. Per the germline V gene, CDR1 is MDHEN and CDR2 is SYDVKM. The CDR3 contains 17 residues. CDR3 sequence: CASSPDVRQGLNQPQHF. The CDR3 DNA reads TGTGCCAGCAGTCCCGACGTGAGACAGGGACTCAATCAGCCCCAGCATTTT.

V usage is TRBV7-9 and J usage is TRBJ2-7, with D tentatively TRBD1 (5 bases). The germline V and J ends were trimmed by 4 bases and 2 bases, with 27 bases remaining between them. Germline V CDR1 and CDR2: SEHNR, FQNEAQ (reference sequence). CDR3 size: 19 residues. CDR3 amino acids: CASSSGVYTGRGRTYEQYF. CDR3 DNA sequence: TGTGCCAGCAGCTCCGGAGTGTATACAGGAAGAGGACGAACCTACGAGCAGTACTTC.

The rearrangement joins TRBV20-1 to TRBJ2-1; 9 positions agree with TRBD1. Unmatched junction bases numbered 6, after V lost 3 bases and J lost 6 bases. The CDR3 length is 14 residues. CDR1 is DFQATT, CDR2 SNEGSKA, per germline (reference sequence). CDR3: CSARTQGALNEQFF. CDR3 nucleotides: TGCAGTGCTAGGACACAGGGGGCGCTCAATGAGCAGTTCTTC.

In its sample, this clonotype was seen many times. The V call is TRBV6-2 or TRBV6-3, the J call TRBJ2-1; no clear D gene. Germline loops: CDR1 MNHEY, CDR2 SVGEGT. The CDR3 sequence is 15 residues long. The V end was cut by 2 bases, the J end by 11 bases, with 19 bases between. CDR3 coding DNA: TGTGCCAGCAGTTACCTATCGACCACAAACCCCAAGCAGTTCTTC. It translates to CASSYLSTTNPKQFF.

The chain links TRBV5-1 to TRBJ2-1; 9 positions match TRBD2. The CDR3 is 14 residues long. The V gene's germline CDR1 is SGHRS and CDR2 YFSETQ. V was pared by 1 base and J by 6 bases, with 2 bases of the junction left unmatched. In DNA, the CDR3 is TGCGCCAGCAGCTTGTCGGGACTAGCCAATGAGCAGTTCTTC. Protein product: CASSLSGLANEQFF. The full variable domain, completed using reference TRBV5-1 and TRBJ2-1, is KAGVTQTPRYLIKTRGQQVTLSCSPISGHRSVSWYQQTPGQGLQFLFEYFSETQRNKGNFPGRFSGRQFSNSRSEMNVSTLELGDSALYLCASSLSGLANEQFFGPGTRLTVL.

This clonotype was counted at least ten times. This chain joins TRBV12-3 or TRBV12-4 and TRBJ1-5, with D possibly matching TRBD1 (5 bases). The V gene lost 6 bases and the J gene lost 0 bases, with 21 bases spanning the gap. The CDR3 loop spans 18 amino acids. CDR3: CASRMSGWGIHSNQPQHF. In DNA, the CDR3 is TGTGCCAGCAGAATGTCAGGCTGGGGGATACATAGCAATCAGCCCCAGCATTTT.

The J gene is TRBJ1-3, the V gene TRBV5-1; no clear D gene. Germline lookup yields CDR1 SGHRS and CDR2 YFSETQ. V was shortened by 1 base and J by 0 bases, with 8 bases between the two germline ends. The CDR3 sequence is 15 residues long. The CDR3 loop is CASSLNGISGNTIYF. CDR3 nucleotides: TGCGCCAGCAGCTTGAATGGGATCTCTGGAAACACCATATATTTT. Full variable domain (outside the CDR3, taken from reference TRBV5-1 and TRBJ1-3): KAGVTQTPRYLIKTRGQQVTLSCSPISGHRSVSWYQQTPGQGLQFLFEYFSETQRNKGNFPGRFSGRQFSNSRSEMNVSTLELGDSALYLCASSLNGISGNTIYFGEGSWLTVV.

The sample holds a few counts of this clonotype. This chain's CDR3 is CASSLDGGQVDIQYF. The CDR3 region has the DNA TGCGCCAGCAGCTTGGACGGGGGACAGGTGGACATTCAGTACTTC. The chain joins TRBV5-1 to TRBJ2-4; TRBD1 matches at 8 bases. The CDR3 spans 15 residues. V dropped 0 bases and J dropped 8; count of bases not matched to a gene: 7. CDR1 and CDR2 (germline): SGHRS, YFSETQ.

The sample holds many counts of this clonotype. The chain carries TRBV20-1 and TRBJ2-3, with TRBD1 as a possible D gene (5 bases). Trimming cost V 0 bases and J 5 bases, with 12 bases left between them. Per germline, CDR1 DFQATT and CDR2 SNEGSKA (reference sequence). CDR3 length equals 14 residues. The CDR3 protein is CSARDRGAVDTQYF. The CDR3 coding sequence is TGCAGTGCTAGAGATCGTGGGGCCGTAGATACGCAGTATTTT.

Only a few counts were recorded for this clonotype. J is TRBJ1-1 and V is TRBV7-9; D gene uncertain. The germline CDR1 and CDR2 sequences are SEHNR and FQNEAQ (reference sequence). The CDR3 loop spans 14 amino acids. The germline V and J ends were trimmed by 5 bases and 3 bases, with 13 bases remaining between them. This chain's CDR3 is CASSAKRGDTEAFF. CDR3 DNA sequence: TGTGCCAGCAGCGCCAAGCGAGGTGACACTGAAGCTTTCTTT.

This clonotype was counted only a few times. It is likely a read error, because the conserved phenylalanine at the end of the CDR3 is missing. V usage is TRBV27 and J usage is TRBJ2-5; 9 bases align to TRBD2. Germline CDR1 and CDR2: MNHEY and SMNVEV (reference sequence). The J segment lost 5 bases and the V segment lost 6 bases, leaving 10 bases of the junction unmatched. CDR3 length equals 15 residues. DNA for the CDR3: TGTGCCAGCAGAGATCGCGGGAGGGGTAAGGAGACCCAGTACTCC. Its translation: CASRDRGRGKETQYS.

This clonotype was picked up a small number of times. V is TRBV11-2 and J is TRBJ2-1; TRBD1 aligns across 7 bases. The CDR3 consists of 17 residues. From germline, CDR1 is SGHAT and CDR2 FQNNGV. V trimming: 1 base; J trimming: 5 bases; junction bases outside the gene matches: 11. For the CDR3, the DNA is TGTGCCAGCAGCTTAGGCCGGTCGGACAGGACTCACAATGAGCAGTTCTTC. Protein: CASSLGRSDRTHNEQFF.

CDR3 coding DNA: TGTGCCTGGAGGCAACGGATGAACACTGAAGCTTTCTTT. Translated, it gives CAWRQRMNTEAFF. This chain joins TRBV30 and TRBJ1-1; D gene uncertain. V lost 3 bases, J lost 0 bases, and 8 bases lay in between. The CDR3 runs 13 residues. CDR1 GTSNPN and CDR2 SVGIG come from the germline V gene (reference sequence).

In its sample, this clonotype was seen a few times. A read error may be the cause here, since a much bigger clone is one base away. The gene calls are TRBV12-3 or TRBV12-4 and TRBJ1-5; 7 bases agree with TRBD1. This CDR3 contains 14 residues. Germline trimming cut 6 bases from V and 1 base from J; bases unmatched to any gene: 3. The CDR3 protein is CASRPGQSNQPQHF. CDR3 bases: TGTGCCAGCAGACCGGGACAGAGCAATCAGCCCCAGCATTTT.

The sample holds many counts of this clonotype. The J gene is TRBJ1-5, the V gene TRBV7-2; D is possibly TRBD1 (5 bases). The CDR3 consists of 15 residues. V lost 5 bases, J lost 0 bases, and 11 bases lay in between. CDR1 and CDR2 (germline): SGHTA, FQGNSA. In DNA form, the CDR3 reads TGTGCCAGCAGCCCGGGACTTCTTAGCAATCAGCCCCAGCATTTT. This sequence encodes CASSPGLLSNQPQHF.

Worth noting for this clonotype: A far larger clone is only one base removed, so a read error is likely. The genes are TRBV7-9 and TRBJ2-3; D is possibly TRBD2 (6 bases). The DNA end is more similar to TRBJ2-5, so the J call may be wrong. The CDR3 consists of 13 residues. CDR1 is SEHNR and CDR2 is FQNEAQ in the germline V gene (reference sequence). CDR3 protein: CVSSQRGLETQYF. The DNA of the CDR3 is TGCGTCAGCAGCCAAAGGGGACTGGAGACCCAGTACTTC.

The table lists this clonotype with many counts. The rearrangement links TRBV20-1 to TRBJ2-1; TRBD2 matches 10 bases. Germline values: CDR1 DFQATT, CDR2 SNEGSKA (reference sequence). Trimming cost V 5 bases and J 10 bases; bases outside gene matches: 11. The CDR3 spans 14 residues. The CDR3 sequence is CSAQNSGGLREQFF. In nucleotides, the CDR3 is TGCAGTGCTCAGAATAGCGGGGGGTTAAGGGAGCAGTTCTTC.

The genes are TRBV9 and TRBJ2-1; D is ambiguous. The CDR3 has 14 amino acids. CDR1 and CDR2 (germline): SGDLS, YYNGEE. With 4 bases removed from V and 1 base from J, the gap between germline ends came to 9 bases. The CDR3 nucleotides read TGTGCCAGCAGCCCCCCCGATTCCTACAATGAGCAGTTCTTC. Its translation: CASSPPDSYNEQFF.

V usage is TRBV27 and J usage is TRBJ2-2; 10 bases agree with TRBD2. V lost 3 bases to trimming and J lost 5 bases; unmatched junction nucleotides: 6. This CDR3 comprises 16 residues. The germline gives CDR1 MNHEY, CDR2 SMNVEV (reference sequence). The CDR3, as DNA: TGTGCCAGCAGTTTCGGGACTAGCGTTCTTACCGGGGAGCTGTTTTTT. Translating it yields CASSFGTSVLTGELFF.

This clonotype occurred a few times. The chain recombines TRBV4-3 with TRBJ2-2; 8 bases map to TRBD2. V lost 2 bases to trimming and J lost 6 bases; unmatched junction nucleotides: 8. Germline CDR1 reads LGHNA; CDR2 reads YSLEER. The CDR3 spans 16 residues. Written as DNA, the CDR3 is TGCGCCAGCAGCCAAATCGGGCGCGGGGGGTCCGGGGAGCTGTTTTTT. Protein product: CASSQIGRGGSGELFF.

This clonotype was seen at least ten times. The chain employs TRBV12-3 or TRBV12-4 and TRBJ2-3, with 10 positions matching TRBD2. The length of the CDR3 is 18 residues. Trimming cost V 6 bases and J 0 bases; bases outside gene matches: 12. In DNA form, the CDR3 reads TGTGCCAGCAGAGGGGGGCTAGCGGGGGTTCCTAGCACAGATACGCAGTATTTT. The encoded protein is CASRGGLAGVPSTDTQYF.

This clonotype showed up many times. This chain connects TRBV12-3 or TRBV12-4 to TRBJ1-2, with a tentative D call TRBD1 (5 bases). V dropped 6 bases and J dropped 4 bases, with 9 bases sitting between them. The length of the CDR3 is 12 residues. The CDR3 coding sequence is TGTGCCAGCAGACACAGGACCTATGGCTACACCTTC. Its protein is CASRHRTYGYTF.

This clonotype was found many times. The rearrangement joins TRBV28 to TRBJ2-4; weak D call: TRBD2 (5 bases). The germline V gene encodes CDR1 MDHEN and CDR2 SYDVKM. CDR3 length: 16 amino acids. With 5 bases removed from V and 1 base from J, the gap between germline ends came to 15 bases. In DNA, the CDR3 is TGTGCCAGCAGTCCAGAGGGCCCGGTGGCCAAAAACATTCAGTACTTC. Translated: CASSPEGPVAKNIQYF.

CDR3 coding DNA: TGCAGTGCTAGAGCGGGTTCTAGCGGTCTAGCCAAAAACATTCAGTACTTC. Residues: CSARAGSSGLAKNIQYF. V usage is TRBV20-1 and J usage is TRBJ2-4, with TRBD2 identical over 7 bases. The CDR3 is 17 residues long. J was trimmed by 0 bases and V by 1 base; bases with no gene match: 9. Per the germline V gene, CDR1 is DFQATT and CDR2 is SNEGSKA (reference sequence).

V usage is TRBV10-1 and J usage is TRBJ2-7; 7 bases agree with TRBD1. The CDR3 runs to 14 residues. V was pared by 3 bases and J by 3 bases, with 5 bases of the junction left unmatched. The V gene's germline CDR1 is WNHNN and CDR2 SYGVQD (reference sequence). This chain's CDR3 is CASSDPTGFYEQYF. The CDR3 DNA reads as TGCGCCAGCAGTGACCCGACAGGGTTCTACGAGCAGTACTTC.

This clonotype came up a few times. The rearrangement uses TRBV4-1 and TRBJ2-1; perhaps TRBD2 as D (6 bases). From germline, CDR1 is MGHRA and CDR2 YSYEKL. CDR3 length: 17 residues. The ends were cut back, 1 base at V and 0 bases at J, with 13 bases in the middle. CDR3 nucleotide sequence: TGCGCCAGCAGCCAAGCCCGGGACGGGAGCTCCTACAATGAGCAGTTCTTC. This gives the protein CASSQARDGSSYNEQFF.